The clone carrying this TCR beta chain was picked up a small number of times. Its antigen is unidentified. The data belong to a study of beta chain features in type 1 diabetes. V gave up 6 bases and J gave up 4 bases; unmatched junction bases: 12. This CDR3 is 16 amino acids long. Germline V lookup: CDR1 SQVTM, CDR2 ANQGSEA. The entirety of the isolated RNA underwent reverse transcription, so expressed TCRB transcripts were sequenced. The method was immunoSEQ multiplex PCR; TCRdb's version includes in-frame clones alone and lacks a portion of them. The table shows 250,000 to 350,000 clones, with 9.5% to 12% occurring only once. Study results and limitations: Patients showed naive, central memory and Treg TCRB repertoires that appeared more similar than those of healthy donors.

This TCR derives from a woman in her 30s in good health. The sample consisted of naive CD4+ T cells from blood. This chain connects TRBV29-1 to TRBJ2-1, with TRBD1 matching over 10 bases. This CDR3 reads CSVKGDRGSPYNEQFF. The CDR3 DNA follows: TGCAGCGTGAAAGGGGACAGGGGATCCCCGTACAATGAGCAGTTCTTC.